This T cell receptor (beta chain) was sequenced during a study of neurological immune-mediated disorders. The V gene lost 3 bases and the J gene lost 13 bases, with 16 bases spanning the gap. This CDR3 region has 13 residues. Germline-derived CDR1 and CDR2 are KGHSH and LQKENI. TCRdb independently ran MiXCR on the 5' RACE reads; one entry per CDR3 protein. The table shows under 70,000 distinct CDR3 sequences, with about 3.2% occurring only once. This clonotype was counted at least ten times. This rearrangement joins TRBV18 to TRBJ2-1, with D perhaps TRBD1 (5 bases). The material sequenced was PBMCs. This TCR derives from a woman aged 55-70 years with multiple sclerosis. The CDR3 loop reads CASSPGRQNRQFF. CDR3 DNA: TGTGCCAGCTCACCTGGGCGACAGAATCGTCAGTTCTTC.